This entry concerns a single TCR beta chain. Primers: 60 Vbeta forward and 13 Jbeta reverse. TCRdb's table, derived via immunoSEQ multiplex PCR, lists solely in-frame clones and lacks some. The data show roughly 200,000 clones, 12% seen once. These data belong to a study of cytomegalovirus exposure and HLA in healthy donors. There are 17 residues in the CDR3. Trimming cost V 0 bases and J 5 bases, with 17 bases left between them. From germline, CDR1 is SGHNT and CDR2 YYREEE (reference sequence). This rearrangement joins TRBV5-4 to TRBJ2-2, with D possibly matching TRBD2 (7 bases). This receptor was obtained from a man aged 45-60 years in good health and CMV-seropositive. Material: PBMCs. The DNA for the CDR3 is TGTGCCAGCAGCTTGGAGTCGAGGGGGGGCGCGACCGGGGAGCTGTTTTTT. This translates into CASSLESRGGATGELFF.